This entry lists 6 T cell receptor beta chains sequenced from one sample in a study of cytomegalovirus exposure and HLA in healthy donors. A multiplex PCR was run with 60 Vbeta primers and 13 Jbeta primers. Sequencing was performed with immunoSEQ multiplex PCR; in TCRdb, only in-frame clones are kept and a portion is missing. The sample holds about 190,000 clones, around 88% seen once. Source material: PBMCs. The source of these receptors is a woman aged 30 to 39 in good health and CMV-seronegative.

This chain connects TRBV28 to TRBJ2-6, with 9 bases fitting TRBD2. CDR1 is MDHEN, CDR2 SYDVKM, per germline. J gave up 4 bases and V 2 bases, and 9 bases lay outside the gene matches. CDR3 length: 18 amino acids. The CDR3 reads CASSLGVAGVAGANVLTF. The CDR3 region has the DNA TGTGCCAGCAGTTTAGGGGTAGCGGGAGTGGCGGGGGCCAACGTCCTGACTTTC. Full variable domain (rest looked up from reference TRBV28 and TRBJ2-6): DVKVTQSSRYLVKRTGEKVFLECVQDMDHENMFWYRQDPGLGLRLIYFSYDVKMKEKGDIPEGYSVSREKKERFSLILESASTNQTSMYLCASSLGVAGVAGANVLTFGAGSRLTVL.

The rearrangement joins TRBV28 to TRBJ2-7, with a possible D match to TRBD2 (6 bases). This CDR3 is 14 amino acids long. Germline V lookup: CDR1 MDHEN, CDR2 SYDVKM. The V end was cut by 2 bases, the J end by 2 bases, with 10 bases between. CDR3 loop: CASSLGGTAYEQYF. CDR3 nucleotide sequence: TGTGCCAGCAGTTTAGGGGGGACTGCCTACGAGCAGTACTTC.

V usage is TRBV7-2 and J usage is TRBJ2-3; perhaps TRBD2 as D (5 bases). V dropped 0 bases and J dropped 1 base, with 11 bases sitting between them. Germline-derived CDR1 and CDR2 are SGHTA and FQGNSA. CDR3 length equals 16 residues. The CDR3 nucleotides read TGTGCCAGCAGCTTAGCAGGCGGGTCCCGCACAGATACGCAGTATTTT. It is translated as CASSLAGGSRTDTQYF.

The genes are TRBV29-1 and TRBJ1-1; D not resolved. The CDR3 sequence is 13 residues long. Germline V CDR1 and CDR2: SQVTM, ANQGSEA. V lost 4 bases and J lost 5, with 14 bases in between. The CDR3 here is CSVAPLRGTEAFF. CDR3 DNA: TGCAGCGTTGCGCCCTTAAGAGGGACTGAAGCTTTCTTT.

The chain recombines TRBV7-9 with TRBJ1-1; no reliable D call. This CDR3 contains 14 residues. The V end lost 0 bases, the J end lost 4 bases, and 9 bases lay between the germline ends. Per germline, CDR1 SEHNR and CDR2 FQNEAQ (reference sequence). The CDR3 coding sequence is TGTGCCAGCAGCTTAGCGCCGGAGGGCACTGAAGCTTTCTTT. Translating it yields CASSLAPEGTEAFF.

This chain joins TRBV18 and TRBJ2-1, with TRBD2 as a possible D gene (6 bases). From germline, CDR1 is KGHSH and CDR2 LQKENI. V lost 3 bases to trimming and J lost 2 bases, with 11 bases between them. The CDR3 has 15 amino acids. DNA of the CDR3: TGTGCCAGCTCACCCTTCGGAGGGCCCTACAATGAGCAGTTCTTC. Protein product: CASSPFGGPYNEQFF.